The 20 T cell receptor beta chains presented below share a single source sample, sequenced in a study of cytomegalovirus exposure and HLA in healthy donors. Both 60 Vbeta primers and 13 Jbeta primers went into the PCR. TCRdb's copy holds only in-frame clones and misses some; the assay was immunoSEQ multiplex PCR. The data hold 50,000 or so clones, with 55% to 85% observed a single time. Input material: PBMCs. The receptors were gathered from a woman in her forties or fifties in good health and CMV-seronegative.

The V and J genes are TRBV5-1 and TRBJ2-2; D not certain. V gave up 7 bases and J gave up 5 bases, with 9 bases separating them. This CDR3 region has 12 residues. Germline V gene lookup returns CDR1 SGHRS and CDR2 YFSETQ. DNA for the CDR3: TGCGCCAGCGGAGCCCTAACCGGGGAGCTGTTTTTT. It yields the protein CASGALTGELFF.

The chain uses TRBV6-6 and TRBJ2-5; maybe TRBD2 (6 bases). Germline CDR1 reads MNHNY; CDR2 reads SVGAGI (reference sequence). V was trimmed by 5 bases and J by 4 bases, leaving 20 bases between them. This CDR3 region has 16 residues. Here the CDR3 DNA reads TGTGCCAGCAGTGGAGTATTGTTGGGGGGAGGAGAGACCCAGTACTTC. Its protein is CASSGVLLGGGETQYF.

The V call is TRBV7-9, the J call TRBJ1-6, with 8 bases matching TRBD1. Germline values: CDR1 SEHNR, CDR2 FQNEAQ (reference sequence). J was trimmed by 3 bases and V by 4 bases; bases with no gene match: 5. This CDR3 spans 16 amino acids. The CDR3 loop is CASSSGQGNYNSPLHF. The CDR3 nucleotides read TGTGCCAGCAGCTCCGGACAGGGAAACTATAATTCACCCCTCCACTTT.

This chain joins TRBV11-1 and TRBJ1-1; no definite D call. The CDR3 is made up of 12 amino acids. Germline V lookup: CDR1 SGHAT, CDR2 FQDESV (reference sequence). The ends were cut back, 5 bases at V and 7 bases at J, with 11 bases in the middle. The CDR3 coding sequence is TGTGCCAGCAGCCTGCGAGGGCGTGAAGCTTTCTTT. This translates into CASSLRGREAFF. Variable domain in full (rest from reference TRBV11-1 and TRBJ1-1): EAEVAQSPRYKITEKSQAVAFWCDPISGHATLYWYRQILGQGPELLVQFQDESVVDDSQLPKDRFSAERLKGVDSTLKIQPAELGDSAMYLCASSLRGREAFFGQGTRLTVV.

CDR3 in amino acids: CAWSGAGGPFYEQYF. In DNA, the CDR3 is TGTGCCTGGAGTGGGGCGGGGGGGCCCTTCTACGAGCAGTACTTC. This chain uses TRBV30 with TRBJ2-7; 9 nucleotides match TRBD2. J lost 3 bases, V lost 1 base, and 7 bases had no gene match. CDR3 length: 15 residues. Germline assignment: CDR1 GTSNPN and CDR2 SVGIG (reference sequence).

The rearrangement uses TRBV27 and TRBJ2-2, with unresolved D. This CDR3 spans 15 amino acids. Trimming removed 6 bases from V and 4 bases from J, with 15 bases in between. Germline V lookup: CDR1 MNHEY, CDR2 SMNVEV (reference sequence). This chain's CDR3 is CASRLKVLGTGELFF. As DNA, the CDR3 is TGTGCCAGCAGACTAAAGGTCCTGGGCACCGGGGAGCTGTTTTTT.

CDR3 residues: CASSPQEGAGGYTF. The CDR3 DNA reads as TGTGCCAGCAGTCCCCAGGAGGGGGCGGGTGGCTACACCTTC. The rearrangement links TRBV6-1 to TRBJ1-2, with 7 bases lining up with TRBD1. CDR3 length: 14 residues. From germline, CDR1 is MNHNS and CDR2 SASEGT. J gave up 7 bases and V 5 bases, and 10 bases lay outside the gene matches.

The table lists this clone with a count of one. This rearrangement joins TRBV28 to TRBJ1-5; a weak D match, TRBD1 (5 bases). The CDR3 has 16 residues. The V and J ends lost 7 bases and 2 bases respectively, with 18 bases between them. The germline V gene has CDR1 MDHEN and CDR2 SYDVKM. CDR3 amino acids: CASTIPSGDGNQPQHF. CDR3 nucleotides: TGTGCCAGCACCATCCCGTCGGGGGATGGCAATCAGCCCCAGCATTTT.

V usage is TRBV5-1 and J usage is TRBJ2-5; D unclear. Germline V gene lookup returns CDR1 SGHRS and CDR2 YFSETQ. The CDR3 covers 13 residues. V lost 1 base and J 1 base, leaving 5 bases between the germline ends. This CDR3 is CASSLHSQETQYF. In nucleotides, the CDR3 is TGCGCCAGCAGCTTGCACTCCCAAGAGACCCAGTACTTC. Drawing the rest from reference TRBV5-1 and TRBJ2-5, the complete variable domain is KAGVTQTPRYLIKTRGQQVTLSCSPISGHRSVSWYQQTPGQGLQFLFEYFSETQRNKGNFPGRFSGRQFSNSRSEMNVSTLELGDSALYLCASSLHSQETQYFGPGTRLLVL.

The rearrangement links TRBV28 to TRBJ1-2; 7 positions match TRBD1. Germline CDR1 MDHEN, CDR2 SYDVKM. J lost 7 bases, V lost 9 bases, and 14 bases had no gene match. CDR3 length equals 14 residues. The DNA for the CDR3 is TGTGCCAGTATTAGGGACAGTGTATCGGGTGGCTACACCTTC. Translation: CASIRDSVSGGYTF.

The DNA of the CDR3 is TGCAGCACGGGACTTCTTAGAGAGACCCAGTACTTC. It translates to CSTGLLRETQYF. The chain is built from TRBV29-1 and TRBJ2-5; weak D call: TRBD2 (6 bases). The CDR3 contains 12 residues. Germline V gene sequence: CDR1 SQVTM, CDR2 ANQGSEA. The V gene lost 8 bases and the J gene lost 4 bases, with 14 bases spanning the gap.

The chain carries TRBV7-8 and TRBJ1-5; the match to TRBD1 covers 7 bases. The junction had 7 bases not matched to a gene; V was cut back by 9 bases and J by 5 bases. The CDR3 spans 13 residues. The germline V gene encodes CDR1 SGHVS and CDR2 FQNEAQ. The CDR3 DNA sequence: TGTGCCAGTACTCAGGGGGTAGATCAGCCCCAGCATTTT. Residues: CASTQGVDQPQHF.

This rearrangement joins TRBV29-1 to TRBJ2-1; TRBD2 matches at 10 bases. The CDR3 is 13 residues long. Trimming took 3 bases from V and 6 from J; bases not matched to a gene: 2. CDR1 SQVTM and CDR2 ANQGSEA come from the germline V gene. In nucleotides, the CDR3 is TGCAGCGTTGACACTAGCGGGATCAATGAGCAGTTCTTC. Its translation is CSVDTSGINEQFF.

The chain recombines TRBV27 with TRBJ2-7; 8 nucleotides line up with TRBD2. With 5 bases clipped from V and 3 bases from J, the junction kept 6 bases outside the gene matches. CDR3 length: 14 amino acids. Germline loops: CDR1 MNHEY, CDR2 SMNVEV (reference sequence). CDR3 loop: CASSTGGSHYEQYF. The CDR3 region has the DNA TGTGCCAGCAGTACGGGGGGGTCCCACTACGAGCAGTACTTC.

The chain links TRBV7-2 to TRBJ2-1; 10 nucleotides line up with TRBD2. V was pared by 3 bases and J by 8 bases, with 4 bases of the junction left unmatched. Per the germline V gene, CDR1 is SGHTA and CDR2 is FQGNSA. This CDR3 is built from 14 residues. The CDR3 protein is CASSFERGGDEQFF. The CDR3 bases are TGTGCCAGCAGCTTCGAGCGGGGGGGCGATGAGCAGTTCTTC.

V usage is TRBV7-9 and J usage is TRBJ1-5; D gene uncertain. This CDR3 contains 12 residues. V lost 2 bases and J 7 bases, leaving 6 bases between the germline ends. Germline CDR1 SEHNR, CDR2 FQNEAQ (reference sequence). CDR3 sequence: CASSLRGQPQHF. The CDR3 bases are TGTGCCAGCAGCTTACGAGGACAGCCCCAGCATTTT.

The CDR3 loop reads CASSHGRLAGEQETQYF. CDR3 nucleotides: TGCGCCAGCAGCCACGGTAGACTAGCGGGGGAGCAAGAGACCCAGTACTTC. This chain uses TRBV4-1 with TRBJ2-5; 12 bases map to TRBD2. Looked up from germline, CDR1 is MGHRA and CDR2 is YSYEKL. J lost 2 bases, V lost 3 bases, and 7 bases had no gene match. The CDR3 has 17 amino acids.

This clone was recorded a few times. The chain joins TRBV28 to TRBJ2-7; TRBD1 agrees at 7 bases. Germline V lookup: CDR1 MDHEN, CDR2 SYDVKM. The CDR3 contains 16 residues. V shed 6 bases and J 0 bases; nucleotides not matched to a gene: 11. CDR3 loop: CASSRGQPRSSYEQYF. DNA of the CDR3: TGTGCCAGCAGCCGGGGACAGCCCAGGAGCTCCTACGAGCAGTACTTC.

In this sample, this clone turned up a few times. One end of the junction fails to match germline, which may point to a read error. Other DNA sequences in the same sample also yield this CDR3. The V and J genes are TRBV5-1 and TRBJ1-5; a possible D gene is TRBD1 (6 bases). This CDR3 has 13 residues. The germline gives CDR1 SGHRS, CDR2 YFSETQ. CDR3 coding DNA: TGCGCCAGCCGCTTTGAGGGGGACCGGCCCCAGCATTTT. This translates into CASRFEGDRPQHF.

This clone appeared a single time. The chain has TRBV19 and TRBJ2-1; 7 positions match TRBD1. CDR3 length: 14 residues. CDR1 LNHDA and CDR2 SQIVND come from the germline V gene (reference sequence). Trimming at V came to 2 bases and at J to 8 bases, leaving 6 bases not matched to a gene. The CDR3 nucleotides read TGTGCCAGTAGTATATTCCGGGACAGAGATGAGCAGTTCTTC. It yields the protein CASSIFRDRDEQFF.